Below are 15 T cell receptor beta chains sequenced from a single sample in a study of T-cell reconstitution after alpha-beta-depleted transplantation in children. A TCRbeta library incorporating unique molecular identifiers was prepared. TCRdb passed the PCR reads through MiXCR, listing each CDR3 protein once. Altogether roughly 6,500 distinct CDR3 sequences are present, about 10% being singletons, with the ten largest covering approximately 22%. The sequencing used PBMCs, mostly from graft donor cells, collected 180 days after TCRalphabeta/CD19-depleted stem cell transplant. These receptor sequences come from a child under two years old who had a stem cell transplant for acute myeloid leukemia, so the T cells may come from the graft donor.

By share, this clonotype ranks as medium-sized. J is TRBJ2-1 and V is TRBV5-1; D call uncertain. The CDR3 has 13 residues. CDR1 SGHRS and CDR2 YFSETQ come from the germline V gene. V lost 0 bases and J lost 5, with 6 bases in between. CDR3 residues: CASSLEAHNEQFF. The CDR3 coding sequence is TGCGCCAGCAGCTTGGAGGCCCACAATGAGCAGTTCTTC.

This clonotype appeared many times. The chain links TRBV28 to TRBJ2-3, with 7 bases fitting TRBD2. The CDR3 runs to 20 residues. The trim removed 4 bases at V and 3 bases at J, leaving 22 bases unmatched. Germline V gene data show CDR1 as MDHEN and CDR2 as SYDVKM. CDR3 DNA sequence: TGTGCCAGCAGTTCCCCCTGGGGTCCTTCGGCGCGGGAGAATACAGATACGCAGTATTTT. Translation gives CASSSPWGPSARENTDTQYF. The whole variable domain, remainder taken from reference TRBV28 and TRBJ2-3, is DVKVTQSSRYLVKRTGEKVFLECVQDMDHENMFWYRQDPGLGLRLIYFSYDVKMKEKGDIPEGYSVSREKKERFSLILESASTNQTSMYLCASSSPWGPSARENTDTQYFGPGTRLTVL.

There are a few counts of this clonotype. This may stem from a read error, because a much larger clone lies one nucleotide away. The CDR3 here is CASSSGPTPYEQYF. The CDR3 nucleotides are TGTGCCAGCAGCTCCGGGCCAACCCCCTACGAGCAGTACTTC. The chain has TRBV5-6 and TRBJ2-7; no definite D call. The V gene lost 3 bases and the J gene lost 2 bases, with 12 bases spanning the gap. This CDR3 has 14 amino acids. CDR1 and CDR2 from the germline V gene are SGHDT and YYEEEE.

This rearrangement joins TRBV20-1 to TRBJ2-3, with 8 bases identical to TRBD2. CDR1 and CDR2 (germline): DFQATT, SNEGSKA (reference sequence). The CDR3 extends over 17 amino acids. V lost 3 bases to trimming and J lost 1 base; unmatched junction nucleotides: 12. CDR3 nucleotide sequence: TGCAGTGCTAGGAGTCATTTTAGCGGGACCGGCACAGATACGCAGTATTTT. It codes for CSARSHFSGTGTDTQYF.

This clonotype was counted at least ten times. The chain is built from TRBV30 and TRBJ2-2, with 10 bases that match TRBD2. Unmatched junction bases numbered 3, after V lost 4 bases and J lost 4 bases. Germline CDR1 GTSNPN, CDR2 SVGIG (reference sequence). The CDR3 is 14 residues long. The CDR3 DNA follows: TGTGCCTGGAACAAGCGGGAGGGCACCGGGGAGCTGTTTTTT. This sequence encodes CAWNKREGTGELFF.

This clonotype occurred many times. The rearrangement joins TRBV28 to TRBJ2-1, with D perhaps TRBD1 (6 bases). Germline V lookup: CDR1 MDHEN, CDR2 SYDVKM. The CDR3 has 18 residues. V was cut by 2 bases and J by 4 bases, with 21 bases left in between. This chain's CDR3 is CASSLELFGLGQYNEQFF. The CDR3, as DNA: TGTGCCAGCAGTTTAGAGCTCTTTGGGCTAGGACAGTACAATGAGCAGTTCTTC.

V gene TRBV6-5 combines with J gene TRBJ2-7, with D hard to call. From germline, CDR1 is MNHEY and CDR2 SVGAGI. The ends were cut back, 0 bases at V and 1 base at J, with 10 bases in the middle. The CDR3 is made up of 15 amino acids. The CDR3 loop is CASSYSPRLSYEQYF. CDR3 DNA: TGTGCCAGCAGTTACTCTCCCAGACTGTCCTACGAGCAGTACTTC.

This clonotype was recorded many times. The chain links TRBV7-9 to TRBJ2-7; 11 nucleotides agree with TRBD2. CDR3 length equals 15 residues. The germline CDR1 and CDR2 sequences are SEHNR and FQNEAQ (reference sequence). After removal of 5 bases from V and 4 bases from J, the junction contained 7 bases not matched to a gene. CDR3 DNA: TGTGCCAGCAGCAGGGGACTAGCGGAGATATACGAGCAGTACTTC. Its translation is CASSRGLAEIYEQYF. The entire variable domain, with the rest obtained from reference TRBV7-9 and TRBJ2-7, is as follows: DTGVSQNPRHKITKRGQNVTFRCDPISEHNRLYWYRQTLGQGPEFLTYFQNEAQLEKSRLLSDRFSAERPKGSFSTLEIQRTEQGDSAMYLCASSRGLAEIYEQYFGPGTRLTVT.

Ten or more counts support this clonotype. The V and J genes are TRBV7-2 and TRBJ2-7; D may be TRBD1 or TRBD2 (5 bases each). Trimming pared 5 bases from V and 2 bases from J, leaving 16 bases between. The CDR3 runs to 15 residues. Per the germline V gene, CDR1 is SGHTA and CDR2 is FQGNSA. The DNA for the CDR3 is TGTGCCAGCAGCCCGTACGGGACGTCTACCTACGAGCAGTACTTC. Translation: CASSPYGTSTYEQYF.

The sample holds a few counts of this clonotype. The CDR3 region is CSARVGLAGGRYNEQFF. The DNA for the CDR3 is TGCAGTGCTAGAGTCGGACTAGCGGGAGGCCGCTACAATGAGCAGTTCTTC. The chain carries TRBV20-1 and TRBJ2-1; 14 bases are shared with TRBD2. This CDR3 is built from 17 residues. Trimming cost V 1 base and J 3 bases; bases outside gene matches: 5. The germline gives CDR1 DFQATT, CDR2 SNEGSKA (reference sequence).

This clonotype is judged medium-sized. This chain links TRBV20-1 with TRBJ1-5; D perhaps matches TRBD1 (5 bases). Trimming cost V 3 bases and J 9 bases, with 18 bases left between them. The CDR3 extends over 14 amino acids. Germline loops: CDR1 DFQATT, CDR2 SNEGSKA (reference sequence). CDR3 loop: CSASGDRQTGPQHF. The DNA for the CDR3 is TGCAGTGCTAGTGGGGACCGGCAGACGGGGCCCCAGCATTTT.

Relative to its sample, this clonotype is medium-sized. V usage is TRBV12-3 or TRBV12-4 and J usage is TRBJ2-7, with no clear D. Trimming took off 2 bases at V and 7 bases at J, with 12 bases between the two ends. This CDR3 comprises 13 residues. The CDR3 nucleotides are TGTGCCAGCAGTTTAAGAACCCCTGTTGAGCAGTACTTC. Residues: CASSLRTPVEQYF.

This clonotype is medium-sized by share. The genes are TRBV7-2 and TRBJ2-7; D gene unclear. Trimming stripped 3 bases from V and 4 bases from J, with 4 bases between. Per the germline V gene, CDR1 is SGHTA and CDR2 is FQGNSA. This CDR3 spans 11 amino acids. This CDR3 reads CASSLTYEQYF. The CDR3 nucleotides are TGTGCCAGCAGCTTGACATACGAGCAGTACTTC.

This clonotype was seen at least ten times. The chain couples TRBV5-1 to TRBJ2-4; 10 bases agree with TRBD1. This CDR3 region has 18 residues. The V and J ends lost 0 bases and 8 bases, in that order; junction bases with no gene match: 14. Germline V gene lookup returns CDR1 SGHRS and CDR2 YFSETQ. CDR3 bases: TGCGCCAGCAGCTTGGCCCCCGGGACAGGGGCCATCAGGGACATTCAGTACTTC. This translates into CASSLAPGTGAIRDIQYF.

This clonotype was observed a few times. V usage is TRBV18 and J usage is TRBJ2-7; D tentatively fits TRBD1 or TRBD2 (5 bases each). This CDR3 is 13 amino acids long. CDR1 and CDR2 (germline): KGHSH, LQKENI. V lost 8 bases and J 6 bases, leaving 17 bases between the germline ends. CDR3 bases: TGTGCCAGCGCCCGGGACGTGCGCTCCGAGCAGTACTTC. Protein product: CASARDVRSEQYF.